The 5 T cell receptor beta chains listed next were all sequenced from one sample in a study of blood T cell repertoires in COVID-19. Data came from immunoSEQ multiplex PCR; TCRdb stores just in-frame clones and leaves some out. Of around 400,000 clones detected, approximately 88% appear once; the ten largest clones hold more than 0.95%. The sample consisted of peripheral blood. Every receptor here comes from a man aged 40-55 years with acute or convalescent COVID-19.

This clone was counted a few times. This chain links TRBV19 with TRBJ2-7; D might be TRBD1 (5 bases). The CDR3 runs 15 residues. V was trimmed by 6 bases and J by 1 base, leaving 16 bases between them. The germline V gene encodes CDR1 LNHDA and CDR2 SQIVND (reference sequence). Here the CDR3 reads CASSFQVGRSYEQYF. CDR3 coding DNA: TGTGCCAGTAGCTTCCAGGTGGGGCGTTCCTACGAGCAGTACTTC.

The rearrangement uses TRBV6-1 and TRBJ2-7, with D possibly matching TRBD1 (5 bases). V dropped 0 bases and J dropped 3 bases, with 9 bases sitting between them. The CDR3 contains 14 residues. The germline V gene encodes CDR1 MNHNS and CDR2 SASEGT. CDR3 in amino acids: CASSEAGQGYEQYF. The CDR3 DNA reads as TGTGCCAGCAGTGAAGCAGGGCAGGGCTACGAGCAGTACTTC.

This clone was detected once. V gene TRBV28 combines with J gene TRBJ1-4; D might be TRBD1 (5 bases). From germline, CDR1 is MDHEN and CDR2 SYDVKM. V dropped 8 bases and J dropped 0 bases, with 19 bases sitting between them. The CDR3 contains 17 residues. This CDR3 is CASCGRGIGATNEKLFF. Written as DNA, the CDR3 is TGTGCCAGCTGTGGGCGGGGGATTGGAGCAACTAATGAAAAACTGTTTTTT.

J is TRBJ2-7 and V is TRBV13; possible D gene TRBD1, 6 bases. CDR3 size: 14 residues. The germline V gene has CDR1 PRHDT and CDR2 FYEKMQ (reference sequence). V shed 5 bases and J shed 5 bases, with 16 bases lying between them. The CDR3 region has the DNA TGTGCCAGCAGCCCCGCGAACAGGGCCCACGAGCAGTACTTC. Its translation is CASSPANRAHEQYF.

The chain links TRBV4-1 to TRBJ1-2, with TRBD1 matching 7 bases. Germline V lookup: CDR1 MGHRA, CDR2 YSYEKL. The junction had 9 bases not matched to a gene; V was cut back by 4 bases and J by 4 bases. The CDR3 spans 15 residues. CDR3 protein: CASSRITGDGYGYTF. The CDR3 bases are TGCGCCAGCAGCCGCATTACAGGGGACGGCTATGGCTACACCTTC.